This T cell receptor beta chain was identified during a study of T-cell reconstitution after alpha-beta-depleted transplantation in children. Overall study results and limits: Approximately two months post-transplant, alpha-beta T cells reportedly originated from several hundred expanded graft clones.

A few counts support this clonotype. No antigen is known for it. This sample's TCRbeta library carried unique molecular identifier barcodes. TCRdb passed the PCR reads through MiXCR, listing each CDR3 protein once. The sample records around 800,000 distinct CDR3 sequences, roughly 15% being singletons. CDR1 is SGDLS and CDR2 is YYNGEE in the germline V gene. This CDR3 is 18 amino acids long. Losses at the gene ends were 2 bases for V and 1 base for J; bases not matched to a gene: 10. The sequence was collected from a male patient between 5 and 17 years old who had a stem cell transplant for acute lymphoblastic leukemia, so the T cells may come from the graft donor. The chain couples TRBV9 to TRBJ1-3, with TRBD1 matching 9 bases. The specimen was PBMCs, mostly from graft donor cells, collected 360 days after TCRalphabeta/CD19-depleted stem cell transplant. DNA for the CDR3: TGTGCCAGCAGCGTGTTGCCCGGGACAGGGCTATCTGGAAACACCATATATTTT. Its translation is CASSVLPGTGLSGNTIYF. The full variable domain, with the rest looked up from reference TRBV9 and TRBJ1-3, is DSGVTQTPKHLITATGQRVTLRCSPRSGDLSVYWYQQSLDQGLQFLIQYYNGEERAKGNILERFSAQQFPDLHSELNLSSLELGDSALYFCASSVLPGTGLSGNTIYFGEGSWLTVV.